Included here is one T cell receptor beta chain sequence, with context. This CDR3 has 14 amino acids. Trimming pared 7 bases from V and 0 bases from J, leaving 13 bases between. Germline V gene lookup returns CDR1 MDHEN and CDR2 SYDVKM. The sample is drawn from a study of cytotoxic CD8 clonotypes in ibrutinib-treated CLL. Background on the study: Samples yielded averages of 255,043 productive templates and roughly 91,000 productive rearrangements.

Depth targeted 1 in 200,000 to 1 in 1 million T cells, averaging 10x coverage per clonotype. TCRdb's copy holds only in-frame clones and misses some; the assay was immunoSEQ multiplex PCR. Of over 250,000 clones in the sample, 76% were seen once. The input for sequencing was PBMCs, taken at disease progression, from a patient treated with ibrutinib. The V call is TRBV28, the J call TRBJ2-7, with TRBD2 as a possible D gene (5 bases). This clonotype was obtained from a human donor with chronic lymphocytic leukemia. Here the CDR3 reads CASKDYTSSYEQYF. In DNA form, the CDR3 reads TGTGCCAGCAAAGACTATACAAGCTCCTACGAGCAGTACTTC.